This T cell receptor beta chain was identified during a study of spatial heterogeneity in lung cancer. Germline-derived CDR1 and CDR2 are LGHDT and YNNKEL (reference sequence). The CDR3 loop spans 13 amino acids. The V gene lost 2 bases and the J gene lost 3 bases, with 7 bases spanning the gap. TCRdb called the 5' RACE reads again in MiXCR, with one record for every CDR3 protein. The top ten hold 16% of the sample, which has some 120,000 distinct CDR3 sequences, 12% seen once. Time point given: blood at routine non-recurrence follow-up after resection. Sequencing was performed on whole RNA extracted from tumor and nontumor lung tissue, or from frozen PBMC, and the material was left unsorted.

The source material was PBMCs, sampled at follow-up. This TCR came from a male donor with early-stage non-small cell lung cancer. The rearrangement uses TRBV3-1 and TRBJ1-1; tentative D call: TRBD1 (5 bases). CDR3 in DNA: TGTGCCAGCAGCCAACAGGGTTACACTGAAGCTTTCTTT. It codes for CASSQQGYTEAFF.